The T cell receptor beta chain under discussion was sequenced for a study of cytomegalovirus exposure and HLA in healthy donors. The CDR3 sequence is 14 residues long. Germline CDR1 SGHNT, CDR2 YENEEA. V dropped 5 bases and J dropped 6 bases, with 14 bases sitting between them. General study findings and limits: The number of N-insertions in an Asian-associated ancestry cluster was reportedly below the approximately 700-donor mean in a later analysis. The analysis excluded some indistinguishable V segments, including TRBV6-2 and TRBV6-3.

A word on this clone: Its antigen remains unknown.

Primers for the PCR totalled 60 Vbeta and 13 Jbeta. Produced via immunoSEQ multiplex PCR; TCRdb's table is partial and in-frame only. In total, the table holds roughly 120,000 clones. The chain is built from TRBV11-3 and TRBJ2-1; D perhaps matches TRBD1 (6 bases). The clonotype comes from a man younger than 30 in good health and CMV-seronegative. The sample consisted of PBMCs. Written as DNA, the CDR3 is TGTGCCAGCAGCCTCCTTCCACAGGGCAATGAGCAGTTCTTC. This translates into CASSLLPQGNEQFF.